This TCR beta chain was found in a study of blood T cell repertoires in COVID-19. In the study overall: Acute and convalescent COVID-19 samples came from the United States, Italy and Spain. From T cells, B-cell-depleted T cells, or PBMCs came the material, which was cDNA or gDNA.

V was shortened by 6 bases and J by 2 bases, with 19 bases between the two germline ends. This CDR3 region has 16 residues. Per germline, CDR1 MNHEY and CDR2 SMNVEV (reference sequence). In the original workflow: By means of reference gene primer amplification, nucleated cell counts were estimated. Repertoires were generated with immunoSEQ multiplex PCR, while TCRdb's copy carries only in-frame clones and drops some. V and J calls plus clone size are reproduced from that table; the DNA served to infer D and trimming. The table shows approximately 150,000 clones, with about 86% occurring only once. The chain joins TRBV27 to TRBJ1-2; D might be TRBD1 (5 bases). Sample: peripheral blood. The receptor was derived from a man in his 70s with acute or convalescent COVID-19. CDR3 in amino acids: CASRRGGEGINYGYTF. CDR3 DNA sequence: TGTGCCAGCAGGAGGGGAGGGGAGGGGATCAACTATGGCTACACCTTC.